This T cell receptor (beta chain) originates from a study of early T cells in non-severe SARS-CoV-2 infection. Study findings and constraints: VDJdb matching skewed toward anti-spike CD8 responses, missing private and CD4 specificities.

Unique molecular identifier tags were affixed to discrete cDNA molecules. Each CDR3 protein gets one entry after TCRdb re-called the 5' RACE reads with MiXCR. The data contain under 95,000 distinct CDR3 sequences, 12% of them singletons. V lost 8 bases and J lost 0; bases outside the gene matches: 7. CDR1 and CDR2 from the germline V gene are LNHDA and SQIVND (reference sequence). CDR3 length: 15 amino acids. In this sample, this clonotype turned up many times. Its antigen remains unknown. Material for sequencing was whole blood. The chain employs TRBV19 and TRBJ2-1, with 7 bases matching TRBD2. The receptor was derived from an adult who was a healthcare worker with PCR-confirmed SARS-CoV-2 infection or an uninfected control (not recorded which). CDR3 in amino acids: CASRSGSRSYNEQFF. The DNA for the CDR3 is TGTGCCAGTCGTAGCGGGTCGCGCTCCTACAATGAGCAGTTCTTC.